The 19 T cell receptor beta chains in this list originate from one sample, sequenced in a study of blood T cells in healthy people across ages. Primed by a sample-barcoded 5' primer and a J-beta primer mix, a second PCR proceeded for roughly 6 to 12 cycles. TCRdb analysed the 5' RACE reads with MiXCR anew, one entry per CDR3 protein. Seen here are over 700,000 distinct CDR3 sequences, 20% to 25% observed once, and the top ten hold under 9.5%. The data were also submitted as part of a second study, on T cells of mothers and their children.

The sequencing sample was made of blood. The receptors were sampled from a boy aged 5-17 years in good health.

The chain couples TRBV7-2 to TRBJ2-3, with a possible D match to TRBD2 (6 bases). The V gene lost 3 bases and the J gene lost 2 bases, with 9 bases spanning the gap. The germline V gene has CDR1 SGHTA and CDR2 FQGNSA. This CDR3 has 14 amino acids. The CDR3 nucleotides are TGTGCCAGCAGCTTGGAGGGTTTCACAGATACGCAGTATTTT. Translating it yields CASSLEGFTDTQYF.

V gene TRBV12-3 or TRBV12-4 combines with J gene TRBJ2-1; either TRBD1 or TRBD2 may supply D (6 bases each). V lost 4 bases and J 6 bases, leaving 19 bases between the germline ends. The CDR3 runs to 16 residues. CDR3 in amino acids: CASSSTSPGASNEQFF. The CDR3 coding sequence is TGTGCCAGCAGTTCGACTAGTCCGGGGGCTAGCAATGAGCAGTTCTTC.

A remark on this clonotype: A read error may account for a junction end that differs from germline. The chain couples TRBV7-9 to TRBJ1-5; TRBD1 matches at 10 bases. Germline V gives CDR1 SEHNR, CDR2 FQNEAQ (reference sequence). This CDR3 has 16 residues. CDR3 DNA: TGTGGCAGCAGCCCGACCCCCGGGACAGGGGATCAGCCCCAGCATTTT. Protein: CGSSPTPGTGDQPQHF.

This chain links TRBV24-1 with TRBJ2-5, with 10 bases aligning to TRBD2. The CDR3 totals 16 residues. Trimming removed 1 base from V and 5 bases from J; junction bases left unmatched: 6. Germline CDR1 and CDR2: KGHDR and SFDVKD. The CDR3 nucleotides read TGTGCCACCAGTGATTTAGGGCTAGCGGGGGTGGAGACCCAGTACTTC. Residues: CATSDLGLAGVETQYF.

There are a few counts of this clonotype. Its ends do not fully match the called genes, so a read error is possible. Written as DNA, the CDR3 is TGTGCCAACAGCTTATTTCTTCGGGAGCAGTACTTC. Its translation: CANSLFLREQYF. The chain links TRBV13 to TRBJ2-7; no firm D call. There are 12 residues in the CDR3. Germline values: CDR1 PRHDT, CDR2 FYEKMQ (reference sequence).

The V call is TRBV9, the J call TRBJ2-4; tentative D call: TRBD2 (6 bases). V gave up 2 bases and J gave up 10 bases, with 16 bases separating them. CDR1 is SGDLS and CDR2 is YYNGEE in the germline V gene. This CDR3 comprises 14 residues. The CDR3 here is CASSVRDQGGIQYF. The CDR3 DNA sequence: TGTGCCAGCAGCGTTCGGGACCAGGGAGGAATTCAGTACTTC.

This clonotype was seen a few times. This chain uses TRBV12-3 or TRBV12-4 with TRBJ2-3; tentatively, D is TRBD1 or TRBD2 (5 bases each). Trimming removed 7 bases at V and 2 bases at J, with 13 bases between. This CDR3 has 14 amino acids. The CDR3 loop is CASKRDGPTDTQYF. The CDR3 nucleotides read TGTGCCAGCAAACGGGACGGCCCCACAGATACGCAGTATTTT.

The chain carries TRBV12-3 or TRBV12-4 and TRBJ1-1; D gene uncertain. V was cut by 4 bases and J by 3 bases, with 9 bases left in between. The CDR3 consists of 13 residues. The CDR3 sequence: CASSSKVDTEAFF. The DNA for the CDR3 is TGTGCCAGCAGTTCAAAGGTCGACACTGAAGCTTTCTTT.

J is TRBJ2-5 and V is TRBV12-5; D unresolved. V was cut by 8 bases and J by 5 bases, with 9 bases left in between. The germline V gene has CDR1 LGHNT and CDR2 FRNRAP. CDR3 length equals 11 residues. CDR3: CASKLRETQYF. Here the CDR3 DNA reads TGTGCTAGTAAATTACGTGAGACCCAGTACTTC.

Here the CDR3 reads CARSGGGSYNEQFF. CDR3 sequence (DNA): TGTGCCCGTTCCGGGGGTGGGTCCTACAATGAGCAGTTCTTC. This chain connects TRBV6-5 to TRBJ2-1; perhaps TRBD2 as D (6 bases). The V and J ends lost 11 bases and 1 base respectively, with 15 bases between them. This CDR3 has 14 residues. CDR1 MNHEY and CDR2 SVGAGI come from the germline V gene.

The chain joins TRBV20-1 to TRBJ2-5, with D perhaps given as TRBD1 or TRBD2 (5 bases each). Trimming stripped 0 bases from V and 9 bases from J, with 17 bases between. This CDR3 region has 14 residues. CDR1 is DFQATT, CDR2 SNEGSKA, per germline (reference sequence). The CDR3 reads CSARDHTRGPPQYF. In nucleotides, the CDR3 is TGCAGTGCTAGAGACCACACTAGGGGCCCGCCCCAGTACTTC.

Only a few counts were recorded for this clonotype. CDR3 in DNA: TGCAGCGCGAGGACAGGTTATAATTCACCCCTCCACTTT. This codes for CSARTGYNSPLHF. The chain joins TRBV29-1 to TRBJ1-6, with 7 bases that match TRBD1. V dropped 7 bases and J dropped 4; count of bases not matched to a gene: 4. Germline CDR1 and CDR2: SQVTM and ANQGSEA. This CDR3 spans 13 amino acids.

The chain has TRBV29-1 and TRBJ2-1, with TRBD2 identical over 7 bases. Per germline, CDR1 SQVTM and CDR2 ANQGSEA. This CDR3 contains 13 residues. The V segment lost 4 bases and the J segment 0 bases; nucleotides outside the gene matches: 0. CDR3 nucleotide sequence: TGCAGCGTTGCTAGCGGCTCCTACAATGAGCAGTTCTTC. It yields the protein CSVASGSYNEQFF.

The CDR3 sequence: CASSQDRDREETQYF. CDR3 sequence (DNA): TGCGCCAGCAGCCAAGATCGGGACAGAGAAGAGACCCAGTACTTC. The V gene is TRBV4-1, the J gene TRBJ2-5, with 7 positions matching TRBD1. Unmatched junction bases numbered 4, after V lost 0 bases and J lost 3 bases. The germline V gene has CDR1 MGHRA and CDR2 YSYEKL. The CDR3 spans 15 residues.

The gene calls are TRBV12-3 or TRBV12-4 and TRBJ1-4; D unclear. V was cut by 6 bases and J by 5 bases, with 13 bases left in between. The CDR3 contains 14 residues. In nucleotides, the CDR3 is TGTGCCAGCAGGAGACATCTTTTGAATGAAAAACTGTTTTTT. It translates to CASRRHLLNEKLFF.

The gene calls are TRBV3-1 and TRBJ2-7; 11 bases match TRBD2. V shed 4 bases, J shed 3 bases, and the junction held 8 bases outside the gene matches. CDR1 LGHDT and CDR2 YNNKEL come from the germline V gene (reference sequence). This CDR3 comprises 16 residues. CDR3 nucleotides: TGTGCCAGCAGCCCAGCCGGGACTAGCGGTTTCTACGAGCAGTACTTC. Its protein is CASSPAGTSGFYEQYF.

This sequence joins TRBV6-2 or TRBV6-3 and TRBJ2-1, with D maybe TRBD2 (5 bases). The CDR3 is 14 residues long. Looked up from germline, CDR1 is MNHEY and CDR2 is SVGEGT. V lost 9 bases to trimming and J lost 2 bases, with 14 bases between them. The CDR3 region is CASCEAVTYNEQFF. For the CDR3, the DNA is TGTGCCAGTTGTGAAGCGGTTACCTACAATGAGCAGTTCTTC.

This clonotype has just a few counts. This chain joins TRBV20-1 and TRBJ1-6; possible D gene TRBD1, 5 bases. Germline assignment: CDR1 DFQATT and CDR2 SNEGSKA (reference sequence). V was pared by 3 bases and J by 10 bases, with 13 bases between. This CDR3 has 13 residues. CDR3 coding DNA: TGCAGTGCTAGTAGCGGGGGAAAATCACCCCTCCACTTT. Its protein product is CSASSGGKSPLHF.

In this sample, this clonotype turned up a few times. The genes are TRBV29-1 and TRBJ2-1; no clear D gene. From germline, CDR1 is SQVTM and CDR2 ANQGSEA. V was cut by 6 bases and J by 0 bases, with 18 bases left in between. The CDR3 extends over 16 amino acids. The DNA of the CDR3 is TGCAGCGTCCCCTTTAAAGGCGGTAGCTCCTACAATGAGCAGTTCTTC. This gives the protein CSVPFKGGSSYNEQFF.